The 14 T cell receptor beta chains reported below all come from one sample, sequenced in a study of spatial heterogeneity in lung cancer. The sample's time point: blood at routine non-recurrence follow-up after resection. The sequenced material consisted of unsorted whole RNA from tumor, nontumor lung or frozen PBMC. TCRdb itself ran the 5' RACE reads through MiXCR, one entry per CDR3 protein. The sample yields about 52,000 distinct CDR3 sequences, around 7.7% seen once. Sequences were derived from PBMCs, sampled at follow-up. The receptors were gathered from a female donor with early-stage non-small cell lung cancer.

This clonotype came up many times. The chain uses TRBV7-2 and TRBJ1-1; unclear D gene. The CDR3 contains 11 residues. Trimming shortened V by 4 bases and J by 5 bases, and 5 bases separated the two germline ends. CDR1 and CDR2 from the germline V gene are SGHTA and FQGNSA. CDR3 coding DNA: TGTGCCAGCAGCTATCGGACTGAAGCTTTCTTT. It codes for CASSYRTEAFF.

There are a few counts of this clonotype. The gene calls are TRBV25-1 and TRBJ1-6; no clear D gene. The V end lost 3 bases, the J end lost 9 bases, and 9 bases lay between the germline ends. CDR1 MGHDK and CDR2 SYGVNS come from the germline V gene. The CDR3 has 13 amino acids. CDR3 in amino acids: CASSEFTGSPLHF. The DNA for the CDR3 is TGTGCCAGCAGTGAGTTCACGGGTTCACCCCTCCACTTT.

This clonotype was counted only a few times. The J gene is TRBJ1-1, the V gene TRBV5-6; D unresolved. The CDR3 has 14 residues. V was cut by 5 bases and J by 4 bases, with 15 bases left in between. Germline CDR1 reads SGHDT; CDR2 reads YYEEEE. CDR3 in amino acids: CASRRKGKGTEAFF. CDR3 nucleotides: TGTGCCAGCAGAAGGAAGGGAAAGGGCACTGAAGCTTTCTTT.

This clonotype was detected many times. V usage is TRBV5-6 and J usage is TRBJ2-7; D tentatively fits TRBD1 or TRBD2 (5 bases each). Trimming shortened V by 4 bases and J by 4 bases, and 15 bases separated the two germline ends. The CDR3 totals 14 residues. Looked up from germline, CDR1 is SGHDT and CDR2 is YYEEEE. The DNA for the CDR3 is TGTGCCAGCAGCCCGGGGACGATGGGATACGAGCAGTACTTC. This encodes CASSPGTMGYEQYF.

This clonotype was seen repeatedly, ten times or more. The gene calls are TRBV4-3 and TRBJ1-2; 7 bases are shared with TRBD1. Germline CDR1 is LGHNA and CDR2 is YSLEER. V was pared by 3 bases and J by 1 base, with 5 bases of the junction left unmatched. The CDR3 consists of 15 residues. The CDR3 region is CASSQWTGLNYGYTF. CDR3 coding DNA: TGCGCCAGCAGCCAGTGGACAGGCCTTAACTATGGCTACACCTTC.

The J gene is TRBJ1-2, the V gene TRBV20-1; possibly TRBD1 for D (5 bases). The CDR3 sequence is 15 residues long. Trimming shortened V by 2 bases and J by 7 bases, and 20 bases separated the two germline ends. Germline CDR1 is DFQATT and CDR2 is SNEGSKA (reference sequence). The CDR3 DNA is TGCAGTGCTAGAAAGACCGGGACCCAGCTGGGTGGCTACACCTTC. It translates to CSARKTGTQLGGYTF.

This clonotype has a handful of counts. V and J are TRBV6-5 and TRBJ1-4, with D maybe TRBD1 (6 bases). The germline V gene has CDR1 MNHEY and CDR2 SVGAGI. The CDR3 has 16 amino acids. The ends were cut back, 2 bases at V and 7 bases at J, with 17 bases in the middle. The CDR3 loop is CASSYQSNRVGEKLFF. The DNA for the CDR3 is TGTGCCAGCAGTTACCAAAGTAACAGGGTTGGTGAAAAACTGTTTTTT.

The sample holds a few counts of this clonotype. The V gene is TRBV11-2, the J gene TRBJ1-4, with a tentative D call TRBD1 (6 bases). The CDR3 has 15 amino acids. CDR1 is SGHAT and CDR2 is FQNNGV in the germline V gene. V was trimmed by 4 bases and J by 11 bases, leaving 20 bases between them. The DNA of the CDR3 is TGTGCCAGCAGCTACTCCAGGGGTGGGACCGGGAAACTGTTTTTT. Translating it yields CASSYSRGGTGKLFF.

The chain uses TRBV20-1 and TRBJ2-6; no clear D gene. Germline V gives CDR1 DFQATT, CDR2 SNEGSKA (reference sequence). V dropped 6 bases and J dropped 4 bases, with 10 bases sitting between them. The CDR3 runs to 13 residues. CDR3 coding DNA: TGCAGTGCGTCCCTGGCCGGGGCCAACGTCCTGACTTTC. Translated: CSASLAGANVLTF.

This clonotype has at least ten counts. CDR3 sequence reads: CASSFGEYQETQYF. As DNA, the CDR3 is TGTGCCAGCAGCTTCGGGGAGTACCAAGAGACCCAGTACTTC. This chain joins TRBV7-2 and TRBJ2-5, with D possibly matching TRBD2 (5 bases). V gave up 3 bases and J gave up 0 bases, with 8 bases separating them. The CDR3 is made up of 14 amino acids. CDR1 and CDR2 (germline): SGHTA, FQGNSA.

Comments on this clonotype: Because the CDR3 is missing its conserved closing phenylalanine or tryptophan, this is likely a read error. This rearrangement joins TRBV2 to TRBJ2-1, with D hard to call. V was shortened by 0 bases and J by 10 bases, with 19 bases between the two germline ends. The germline V gene encodes CDR1 SNHLY and CDR2 FYNNEI. CDR3 length: 16 residues. CDR3 in amino acids: CASSEALRLFTPEQFI. In nucleotides, the CDR3 is TGTGCCAGCAGTGAAGCGCTTAGGCTATTCACCCCAGAGCAGTTCATC.

This clonotype came up a few times. The rearrangement joins TRBV6-5 to TRBJ1-2, with 7 bases fitting TRBD1. The germline CDR1 and CDR2 sequences are MNHEY and SVGAGI. The V gene end was trimmed by 6 bases and the J gene end by 8 bases; junction bases not matched to a gene: 18. The CDR3 contains 16 residues. The CDR3 bases are TGTGCCAGCAGACGGCCCCCCGGGACAAGGGGACAGGGCTACACCTTC. It translates to CASRRPPGTRGQGYTF.

The V gene is TRBV2, the J gene TRBJ2-3, with TRBD2 as a possible D gene (6 bases). The CDR3 loop spans 15 amino acids. Germline CDR1 and CDR2: SNHLY and FYNNEI. V dropped 4 bases and J dropped 0 bases, with 11 bases sitting between them. CDR3 region: CASSASGTSTDTQYF. CDR3 bases: TGTGCCAGCAGTGCGTCCGGGACTAGCACAGATACGCAGTATTTT.

In its sample, this clonotype was seen many times. This rearrangement joins TRBV29-1 to TRBJ2-5; 7 positions match TRBD2. The germline CDR1 and CDR2 sequences are SQVTM and ANQGSEA. The CDR3 has 12 amino acids. V shed 6 bases, J shed 4 bases, and the junction held 5 bases outside the gene matches. The CDR3 is CSVPTSTETQYF. CDR3 nucleotides: TGCAGCGTCCCGACTAGCACAGAGACCCAGTACTTC.